Listed below are T cell receptor beta chains from one sample, sequenced in a study of blood T cell repertoires in COVID-19. TCRdb's table, derived via immunoSEQ multiplex PCR, lists solely in-frame clones and lacks some. The sample yields 100,000 to 140,000 clones, 60% to 85% seen once. Sequences were obtained from peripheral blood. These receptors were collected from a man aged 65 to 79 with acute or convalescent COVID-19. The CDR3 runs from the conserved cysteine through the conserved F or W. The D gene is left open where the match is weak. Rows give clone size only sometimes, using once, few, many, or a class for an expanded clone.

TRBV18	NA	NA	TRBJ1-5	CASSPGWQGYQPQHF	TGTGCCAGCTCACCAGGATGGCAGGGATATCAGCCCCAGCATTTT
TRBV6-4	NA	NA	TRBJ1-2	CASSRGTNYGYTF	TGTGCCAGCAGTAGGGGCACTAACTATGGCTACACCTTC
TRBV19	NA	few	TRBJ1-2	CASSMSGGNYGYTF	TGTGCCAGTAGTATGTCGGGGGGTAACTATGGCTACACCTTC
TRBV3-1/TRBV3-2	NA	NA	TRBJ1-5	CASSQGGTVRNSNQPQHF	TGTGCCAGCAGCCAAGGGGGGACTGTAAGAAATAGCAATCAGCCCCAGCATTTT
TRBV2	NA	NA	TRBJ1-1	CANQQGMNTEAFF	TGTGCCAACCAACAGGGTATGAACACTGAAGCTTTCTTT
TRBV18	TRBD1	once	TRBJ2-1	CASSPPRGHPSYNEQFF	TGTGCCAGCTCACCACCCAGGGGGCACCCCTCCTACAATGAGCAGTTCTTC
TRBV6-4	NA	NA	TRBJ1-2	CASSEREWGGYTF	TGTGCCAGCAGTGAAAGGGAATGGGGCGGCTACACCTTC
TRBV27	TRBD1	NA	TRBJ1-5	CASSPDRDQPQHF	TGTGCCAGCAGCCCCGACAGGGATCAGCCCCAGCATTTT
TRBV3-1/TRBV3-2	TRBD1	NA	TRBJ2-7	CASSQGTGDRYEQYF	TGTGCCAGCAGCCAGGGGACAGGGGACCGTTACGAGCAGTACTTC
TRBV27	NA	NA	TRBJ1-5	CASSVTGQPQHF	TGTGCCAGCAGCGTAACGGGTCAGCCCCAGCATTTT
TRBV10-3	NA	NA	TRBJ1-5	CAISVSGDNQPQHF	TGTGCCATCAGTGTCTCCGGGGATAATCAGCCCCAGCATTTT
TRBV19	TRBD1	few	TRBJ2-7	CASSRGTGSPYEQYF	TGTGCCAGTAGTAGGGGGACAGGGAGTCCCTACGAGCAGTACTTC
TRBV10-3	NA	NA	TRBJ1-6	CAITLGGYNSPLHF	TGTGCCATCACTCTAGGAGGGTATAACTCACCCCTCCACTTT
TRBV19	TRBD1	NA	TRBJ1-5	CASRSGTGTGNQPQHF	TGTGCCAGTAGATCTGGGACAGGGACGGGCAATCAGCCCCAGCATTTT
TRBV4-1	NA	NA	TRBJ1-4	CASSQDPQWNEKLFF	TGCGCCAGCAGCCAAGATCCACAGTGGAATGAAAAACTGTTTTTT
TRBV12-3/TRBV12-4	TRBD1	NA	TRBJ2-1	CASRRDRENEQFF	TGTGCCAGCAGACGGGACAGGGAAAATGAGCAGTTCTTC
TRBV5-1	NA	NA	TRBJ2-7	CASRGGGTESYEQYF	TGCGCCAGCAGGGGTGGAGGGACAGAATCCTACGAGCAGTACTTC
TRBV5-4	NA	NA	TRBJ1-3	CASSFDSSRGGNTIYF	TGTGCCAGCAGCTTTGATTCCTCCAGGGGTGGAAACACCATATATTTT
TRBV6-1	NA	NA	TRBJ2-4	CASSERGRQGNIQYF	TGTGCCAGCAGTGAAAGGGGTCGCCAGGGAAACATTCAGTACTTC
TRBV11-2	NA	NA	TRBJ1-3	CASSPQRSGNTIYF	TGTGCCAGCAGCCCACAGAGATCTGGAAACACCATATATTTT
TRBV13	NA	few	TRBJ1-1	CASSLALPQAFF	TGTGCCAGCAGCTTGGCCCTTCCCCAGGCTTTCTTT
TRBV11-2	TRBD2	NA	TRBJ2-1	CASAKAGGPKDNEQFF	TGTGCCAGCGCCAAGGCGGGGGGGCCCAAGGACAATGAGCAGTTCTTC
TRBV12-3/TRBV12-4	NA	NA	TRBJ1-2	CASTKQAGQSYTF	TGTGCCAGCACCAAACAAGCGGGTCAGAGCTACACCTTC
TRBV27	TRBD2	once	TRBJ2-2	CASSLAGGYTGELFF	TGTGCCAGCAGTCTGGCGGGGGGGTATACCGGGGAGCTGTTTTTT
TRBV5-6	NA	NA	TRBJ1-5	CASSLGQSQPQHF	TGTGCCAGCAGCTTGGGACAGAGCCAGCCCCAGCATTTT
TRBV6-1	TRBD1	NA	TRBJ2-7	CASSEALTGVKAYEQYF	TGTGCCAGCAGTGAAGCCCTGACAGGGGTAAAGGCCTACGAGCAGTACTTC
TRBV6-4	TRBD2	NA	TRBJ2-1	CASSDSISGGSSYNEQFF	TGTGCCAGCAGTGACTCGATATCGGGGGGAAGCTCCTACAATGAGCAGTTCTTC
TRBV3-1/TRBV3-2	NA	NA	TRBJ2-7	CASSQAVASEQYF	TGTGCCAGCAGCCAAGCGGTCGCCTCCGAGCAGTACTTC
TRBV18	TRBD1	NA	TRBJ1-1	CASSPVTGKGTEAFF	TGTGCCAGCTCACCCGTGACAGGGAAAGGCACTGAAGCTTTCTTT
TRBV21-1	NA	NA	TRBJ2-2	CASSPRTGSTGELFF	TGTGCCAGCAGCCCTAGGACGGGGAGCACCGGGGAGCTGTTTTTT
TRBV5-1	TRBD1	NA	TRBJ2-7	CASSPGQGDPGEQYF	TGCGCCAGCAGCCCAGGACAGGGCGACCCTGGCGAGCAGTACTTC
TRBV19	TRBD1	NA	TRBJ1-5	CASSPDRAQPQHF	TGTGCCAGTAGTCCCGACAGGGCCCAGCCCCAGCATTTT
TRBV6-1	TRBD1	NA	TRBJ1-6	CASSEADRGQSPLHF	TGTGCCAGCAGTGAAGCGGACAGGGGACAGTCACCCCTCCACTTT
TRBV6-5	TRBD2	NA	TRBJ2-1	CASSYSVAGGRNEQFF	TGTGCCAGCAGTTACTCGGTAGCGGGGGGGCGCAATGAGCAGTTCTTC
TRBV6-5	NA	few	TRBJ2-2	CASSGQLSTGELFF	TGTGCCAGCAGCGGACAGTTATCCACCGGGGAGCTGTTTTTT
TRBV6-2/TRBV6-3	TRBD1	once	TRBJ1-1	CASSPNRGSAEAFF	TGTGCCAGCAGTCCCAACAGGGGAAGCGCTGAAGCTTTCTTT
TRBV5-6	TRBD1	NA	TRBJ2-1	CASSLHLFRGRDNEQFF	TGTGCCAGCAGCTTGCATCTGTTCAGGGGGCGGGATAATGAGCAGTTCTTC
TRBV5-5	NA	NA	TRBJ1-5	CASSLREGSRQPQHF	TGTGCCAGCAGCTTGCGGGAAGGGTCAAGGCAGCCCCAGCATTTT
TRBV6-1	NA	NA	TRBJ1-2	CASSEIRTGNYGYTF	TGTGCCAGCAGTGAGATCCGAACAGGGAACTATGGCTACACCTTC
TRBV5-1	TRBD1	once	TRBJ1-4	CASSFGTVGNEKLFF	TGCGCCAGCAGCTTCGGGACAGTCGGTAATGAAAAACTGTTTTTT
TRBV7-2	NA	NA	TRBJ2-3	CASSLSQGLTDTQYF	TGTGCCAGCAGCTTATCGCAGGGACTCACAGATACGCAGTATTTT
TRBV7-6	NA	NA	TRBJ2-1	CASSLVGGGEQFF	TGTGCCAGCAGCTTAGTGGGGGGAGGTGAGCAGTTCTTC
TRBV18	NA	NA	TRBJ1-1	CASSPKTTNTEAFF	TGTGCCAGCTCACCAAAGACAACAAACACTGAAGCTTTCTTT
TRBV5-6	NA	few	TRBJ2-7	CASSYQQGTYEQYF	TGTGCCAGCAGCTACCAACAGGGAACCTACGAGCAGTACTTC
TRBV2	NA	NA	TRBJ1-5	CASSRPVLGRQPQHF	TGTGCCAGCAGTAGACCAGTCCTAGGGAGGCAGCCCCAGCATTTT
TRBV7-2	NA	few	TRBJ2-3	CASSLESGSPDTQYF	TGTGCCAGCAGCTTAGAGTCGGGTAGCCCAGATACGCAGTATTTT
TRBV6-1	TRBD1	NA	TRBJ2-3	CASSEYARQGLMGDTQYF	TGTGCCAGCAGTGAATACGCTCGACAGGGCCTTATGGGGGATACGCAGTATTTT
TRBV2	NA	few	TRBJ1-1	CASSDSRMNTEAFF	TGTGCCAGCAGTGATTCCAGGATGAACACTGAAGCTTTCTTT
TRBV29-1	TRBD1	NA	TRBJ2-6	CSVMNRGAGGEGANVLTF	TGCAGCGTTATGAATAGGGGTGCAGGGGGAGAAGGGGCCAACGTCCTGACTTTC
TRBV7-3	NA	NA	TRBJ1-2	CASSLGANNGYTF	TGTGCCAGCAGCTTAGGTGCAAACAATGGCTACACCTTC
TRBV2	TRBD1	few	TRBJ1-4	CASSPRQGGYRATNEKLFF	TGTGCCAGCAGTCCTCGACAGGGAGGTTATCGCGCAACTAATGAAAAACTGTTTTTT
TRBV12-3/TRBV12-4	TRBD1	NA	TRBJ2-5	CASSRGRETQYF	TGTGCCAGCAGCAGGGGGCGGGAGACCCAGTACTTC
TRBV19	NA	NA	TRBJ1-5	CASSYAGQAAGRYSNQPQHF	TGTGCCAGTAGTTATGCAGGCCAGGCCGCCGGCCGATATAGCAATCAGCCCCAGCATTTT
TRBV7-2	NA	NA	TRBJ2-7	CASSLTGQTGIEQYF	TGTGCCAGCAGCTTGACGGGCCAAACAGGGATCGAGCAGTACTTC
TRBV10-3	NA	NA	TRBJ2-7	CAISPNKGQSLPNEQYF	TGTGCCATCAGTCCGAACAAAGGACAAAGCCTGCCCAACGAGCAGTACTTC
TRBV7-8	TRBD1	few	TRBJ1-2	CASSLDRGYGYGYTF	TGTGCCAGCAGCTTAGACAGGGGTTATGGCTATGGCTACACCTTC
TRBV28	NA	few	TRBJ1-5	CASSTDGRRNQPQHF	TGTGCCAGCAGTACGGACGGGAGGCGCAATCAGCCCCAGCATTTT
TRBV6-5	NA	NA	TRBJ2-2	CASSRTVLFEELFF	TGTGCCAGCTCCCGGACTGTACTTTTCGAGGAGCTGTTTTTT
TRBV3-1/TRBV3-2	TRBD2	few	TRBJ2-4	CASSPGGGPFSIQYF	TGTGCCAGCAGCCCGGGCGGGGGGCCCTTTAGCATTCAGTACTTC
TRBV5-1	NA	NA	TRBJ2-2	CASGRSPLDTGELFF	TGCGCCAGTGGGAGATCTCCTCTGGACACCGGGGAGCTGTTTTTT